These 4 T cell receptor beta chains came from one sample sequenced in a study of shared clonotypes between healthy human individuals. TCRdb's copy holds only in-frame clones and misses some; the assay was immunoSEQ multiplex PCR. Among around 95,000 clones listed, around two thirds were seen once. Sample: memory CD8+ T cells sorted from blood. The sample's subset: CD45RO+ cells pooled with CCR7-negative TemRA cells. These receptors originate from a man aged 30 to 39 in good health.

The chain uses TRBV4-3 and TRBJ2-1; 7 bases line up with TRBD1. Germline values: CDR1 LGHNA, CDR2 YSLEER. The CDR3 covers 16 residues. After removal of 4 bases from V and 0 bases from J, the junction contained 6 bases not matched to a gene. CDR3 coding DNA: TGCGCCAGCAGCCGTTACAGGGGTCGCTCCTACAATGAGCAGTTCTTC. Its protein product is CASSRYRGRSYNEQFF.

V usage is TRBV4-3 and J usage is TRBJ2-3; the D gene is possibly TRBD1 (6 bases). In germline, CDR1 is LGHNA, CDR2 YSLEER. The CDR3 is 14 amino acids. The V end lost 2 bases, the J end lost 8 bases, and 14 bases lay between the germline ends. The DNA of the CDR3 is TGCGCCAGCAGCCAACTAATCACAGGGAGTACGCAGTATTTT. Its translation is CASSQLITGSTQYF.

The CDR3 coding sequence is TGCAGCGCGGGGGGTATGAACACTGAAGCTTTCTTT. Amino acids: CSAGGMNTEAFF. The chain combines TRBV29-1 with TRBJ1-1, with a weak D call TRBD1 (5 bases). The V gene lost 7 bases and the J gene lost 0 bases, with 9 bases spanning the gap. The germline V gene has CDR1 SQVTM and CDR2 ANQGSEA. This CDR3 has 12 amino acids.

The rearrangement joins TRBV6-1 to TRBJ2-3, with 10 bases identical to TRBD2. Germline V gives CDR1 MNHNS, CDR2 SASEGT. The CDR3 covers 15 residues. Trimming cost V 7 bases and J 4 bases; bases outside gene matches: 8. The CDR3 DNA sequence: TGTGCCAGCACTGCGGGGACTAGCGTCGCAGATACGCAGTATTTT. Translating it yields CASTAGTSVADTQYF.